A single sample is the source of the 13 T cell receptor beta chains below, sequenced in a study of regulatory T cells in long-lasting Graves disease. Time point specified: persistent/refractory GD, antithyroid drugs over 5 years with positive TRAb. Isolated PBMC RNA provided the starting material for the TCR library. Building of the TCR beta libraries involved iRepertoire HTBI primers and Arm-PCR of CDR3 regions. TCRdb re-called the multiplex PCR reads through MiXCR, storing one row per CDR3 protein. The sample has 400,000 to 500,000 distinct CDR3 sequences; 20% to 25% are singletons. This sample comprised peripheral blood mononuclear cells (PBMCs), obtained when the disease was refractory, from a patient treated with antithyroid drugs. These TCRs come from a female donor with Graves disease.

V and J are TRBV2 and TRBJ2-2; perhaps TRBD1 as D (6 bases). From germline, CDR1 is SNHLY and CDR2 FYNNEI. The CDR3 totals 14 residues. Trimming left V 2 bases short and J 7 bases short, with 11 bases between. The CDR3 region is CASSEYRADGELFF. For the CDR3, the DNA is TGTGCCAGCAGTGAATACAGGGCGGACGGGGAGCTGTTTTTT. The whole variable domain, filled in from reference TRBV2 and TRBJ2-2, reads EPEVTQTPSHQVTQMGQEVILRCVPISNHLYFYWYRQILGQKVEFLVSFYNNEISEKSEIFDDQFSVERPDGSNFTLKIRSTKLEDSAMYFCASSEYRADGELFFGEGSRLTVL.

This clonotype showed up many times. The chain has TRBV11-1 and TRBJ2-7, with a weak D call TRBD2 (5 bases). Germline loops: CDR1 SGHAT, CDR2 FQDESV (reference sequence). Trimming took off 4 bases at V and 2 bases at J, with 18 bases between the two ends. This CDR3 has 16 amino acids. CDR3 loop: CASSWSGTGSTYEQYF. CDR3 DNA: TGTGCCAGCAGCTGGTCCGGTACGGGGAGTACCTACGAGCAGTACTTC. The full variable domain, completed using reference TRBV11-1 and TRBJ2-7, is EAEVAQSPRYKITEKSQAVAFWCDPISGHATLYWYRQILGQGPELLVQFQDESVVDDSQLPKDRFSAERLKGVDSTLKIQPAELGDSAMYLCASSWSGTGSTYEQYFGPGTRLTVT.

The chain combines TRBV29-1 with TRBJ2-7, with 10 bases that match TRBD1. The CDR3 length is 16 residues. V lost 2 bases and J lost 9; bases outside the gene matches: 16. The germline V gene encodes CDR1 SQVTM and CDR2 ANQGSEA. CDR3 protein: CSVESTARTGGRGQYF. The CDR3 coding sequence is TGCAGCGTTGAATCCACTGCAAGGACAGGGGGAAGAGGGCAGTACTTC.

This clonotype appeared a few times. The genes are TRBV5-1 and TRBJ1-1; 11 positions match TRBD1. This CDR3 has 15 amino acids. In germline, CDR1 is SGHRS, CDR2 YFSETQ. The trim removed 4 bases at V and 7 bases at J, leaving 9 bases unmatched. CDR3 sequence reads: CASSTGQGAFVEAFF. In nucleotides, the CDR3 is TGCGCCAGCAGCACCGGACAGGGGGCGTTTGTTGAAGCTTTCTTT.

This clonotype has a count of ten or more. The CDR3 loop reads CASRPGQGIRYEQYF. CDR3 DNA: TGTGCCAGCAGACCCGGACAGGGTATTCGCTACGAGCAGTACTTC. J is TRBJ2-7 and V is TRBV6-1; 8 nucleotides align to TRBD1. Unmatched junction bases numbered 10, after V lost 6 bases and J lost 3 bases. Germline V gene data show CDR1 as MNHNS and CDR2 as SASEGT. The CDR3 runs 15 residues.

This clonotype was detected a few times. The chain employs TRBV19 and TRBJ2-3; 7 bases are shared with TRBD2. Looked up from germline, CDR1 is LNHDA and CDR2 is SQIVND (reference sequence). The trim removed 7 bases at V and 4 bases at J, leaving 11 bases unmatched. The CDR3 extends over 15 amino acids. CDR3 region: CASNPASGTPDTQYF. The DNA of the CDR3 is TGTGCCAGTAACCCCGCAAGCGGGACCCCAGATACGCAGTATTTT. The variable domain in full, with the rest retrieved from reference TRBV19 and TRBJ2-3, is DGGITQSPKYLFRKEGQNVTLSCEQNLNHDAMYWYRQDPGQGLRLIYYSQIVNDFQKGDIAEGYSVSREKKESFPLTVTSAQKNPTAFYLCASNPASGTPDTQYFGPGTRLTVL.

This clonotype was detected a few times. The V call is TRBV7-9, the J call TRBJ2-7; D possibly corresponds to TRBD2 (8 bases). Trimming removed 4 bases at V and 2 bases at J, with 15 bases between. This CDR3 has 15 amino acids. Germline CDR1 SEHNR, CDR2 FQNEAQ (reference sequence). CDR3 sequence reads: CASSSGGTDPYEQYF. The DNA for the CDR3 is TGTGCCAGCAGCTCGGGGGGGACAGATCCCTACGAGCAGTACTTC.

This clonotype showed up just a few times. The chain's CDR3 is CSVEKLGYGYTF. CDR3 sequence (DNA): TGCAGCGTTGAAAAGCTAGGGTATGGCTACACCTTC. The chain recombines TRBV29-1 with TRBJ1-2; D is ambiguous. Deletions cut 2 bases from V and 5 bases from J, with 9 bases between. The CDR3 sequence is 12 residues long. Germline values: CDR1 SQVTM, CDR2 ANQGSEA.

The chain joins TRBV11-3 to TRBJ2-1, with 11 bases identical to TRBD2. The V gene end was trimmed by 1 base and the J gene end by 2 bases; junction bases not matched to a gene: 4. The CDR3 is made up of 17 amino acids. CDR1 and CDR2 (germline): SGHNT, YENEEA. CDR3 nucleotides: TGTGCCAGCAGCTTAGGAAGACTAGCGGGGACCTACAATGAGCAGTTCTTC. Its protein is CASSLGRLAGTYNEQFF.

This clonotype was detected many times. The chain is built from TRBV6-2 or TRBV6-3 and TRBJ1-2; TRBD1 is a possible D gene (5 bases). The CDR3 totals 14 residues. In germline, CDR1 is MNHEY, CDR2 SVGEGT. V dropped 5 bases and J dropped 5 bases, with 15 bases sitting between them. In nucleotides, the CDR3 is TGTGCCAGCAGTGAATCCTGGGACGCATATGGCTACACCTTC. Its translation is CASSESWDAYGYTF.

The chain uses TRBV4-1 and TRBJ1-4, with D uncertain. Trimming removed 6 bases at V and 7 bases at J, with 9 bases between. The CDR3 runs to 12 residues. Germline CDR1 is MGHRA and CDR2 is YSYEKL. The chain's CDR3 is CASSRNGEKLFF. DNA of the CDR3: TGCGCCAGCAGTCGGAATGGTGAAAAACTGTTTTTT.

A note on this clonotype: It may be a read error: a sequence one base away is much more abundant. J is TRBJ2-7 and V is TRBV7-9; D may correspond to TRBD1 or TRBD2 (5 bases each). From germline, CDR1 is SEHNR and CDR2 FQNEAQ (reference sequence). V gave up 7 bases and J gave up 3 bases, with 22 bases separating them. The CDR3 runs 16 residues. The CDR3 loop reads CASNPGYGHRDYEQYF. CDR3 in DNA: TGTGCCAGCAACCCGGGGTACGGACACCGGGACTACGAGCAGTACTTC.

The chain uses TRBV29-1 and TRBJ1-1; D possibly corresponds to TRBD1 (5 bases). V lost 7 bases and J lost 4, with 19 bases in between. CDR3 length: 14 amino acids. In germline, CDR1 is SQVTM, CDR2 ANQGSEA. CDR3 sequence: CSAPGSGTGTEAFF. CDR3 DNA: TGCAGCGCCCCCGGGTCCGGGACGGGCACTGAAGCTTTCTTT.